The 22 T cell receptor beta chains reported below all come from one sample, sequenced in a study of T cells in Graves' hyperthyroidism and ophthalmopathy. Amplified regions were TCR beta CDR3 sequences from RNA transcripts. A first-round RT-PCR of the TCR CDR3 used the HTBI primer set. TCRdb processed the multiplex PCR reads anew with MiXCR; each CDR3 protein has one entry. In the table there are roughly 400,000 distinct CDR3 sequences, more than 13% of which are singletons. Sequencing was performed on blood. The receptors were gathered from a man aged 50-59 years with Graves' ophthalmopathy.

The chain has TRBV7-3 and TRBJ2-1, with a weak D call TRBD2 (6 bases). The CDR3 totals 13 residues. Germline V gives CDR1 SGHTA, CDR2 FQGTGA. V was shortened by 5 bases and J by 6 bases, with 11 bases between the two germline ends. CDR3 coding DNA: TGTGCCAGCAGCACCCGGGACTCCAATGAGCAGTTCTTC. It is translated as CASSTRDSNEQFF. The variable domain in full, with the rest retrieved from reference TRBV7-3 and TRBJ2-1, is GAGVSQTPSNKVTEKGKYVELRCDPISGHTALYWYRQSLGQGPEFLIYFQGTGAADDSGLPNDRFFAVRPEGSVSTLKIQRTERGDSAVYLCASSTRDSNEQFFGPGTRLTVL.

The CDR3 spells CASSQDIRDPHTF. For the CDR3, the DNA is TGTGCCAGCAGCCAAGACATCCGGGACCCTCACACCTTC. The gene calls are TRBV14 and TRBJ1-2; D might be TRBD1 (5 bases). There are 13 residues in the CDR3. In germline, CDR1 is SGHDN, CDR2 FVKESK. V lost 0 bases to trimming and J lost 12 bases, with 14 bases between them.

This clonotype was detected many times. V gene TRBV2 combines with J gene TRBJ1-5; TRBD1 matches 10 bases. The CDR3 has 14 residues. The germline CDR1 and CDR2 sequences are SNHLY and FYNNEI. Trimming cost V 9 bases and J 3 bases; bases outside gene matches: 5. The DNA of the CDR3 is TGTGCCAGATTCGGGACAGGGGACAATCAGCCCCAGCATTTT. Amino acid sequence: CARFGTGDNQPQHF.

This clonotype was counted many times. The CDR3 here is CSASLGIQYF. CDR3 DNA sequence: TGCAGTGCTAGTCTGGGCATTCAGTACTTC. The genes are TRBV20-1 and TRBJ2-4, with D unresolved. CDR1 is DFQATT, CDR2 SNEGSKA, per germline (reference sequence). Deletions cut 3 bases from V and 9 bases from J, with 6 bases between. The CDR3 loop spans 10 amino acids.

Regarding this clonotype: A much larger clone sits a single nucleotide away, making a read error possible. The genes are TRBV28 and TRBJ1-2; TRBD1 matches 7 bases. CDR3 length: 15 residues. From germline, CDR1 is MDHEN and CDR2 SYDVKM. The CDR3 DNA sequence: TGTACCAGCAGTTTACCCGGACAGGCCTACTATGGCTACACCTTC. Translated: CTSSLPGQAYYGYTF.

This chain connects TRBV5-1 to TRBJ2-1, with D possibly TRBD1 on 6 matching bases. Germline values: CDR1 SGHRS, CDR2 YFSETQ. With 3 bases removed from V and 4 bases from J, the gap between germline ends came to 11 bases. The CDR3 loop spans 14 amino acids. The CDR3 reads CASSSSTGYNEQFF. The CDR3 region has the DNA TGCGCCAGCAGCTCCAGCACAGGGTACAATGAGCAGTTCTTC.

This clonotype was seen more than once but under ten times. The chain employs TRBV27 and TRBJ2-7; D is perhaps TRBD1 (6 bases). Germline CDR1 MNHEY, CDR2 SMNVEV (reference sequence). Trimming pared 4 bases from V and 3 bases from J, leaving 10 bases between. The CDR3 is 13 residues long. CDR3 sequence reads: CASSYRQDYEQYF. CDR3 nucleotides: TGTGCCAGCAGTTACCGACAGGACTACGAGCAGTACTTC.

CDR3 DNA sequence: TGCGCCAGCAGCCCGGGACTAGCGGGAGGGCCGGTCAATGAGCAGTTCTTC. It specifies CASSPGLAGGPVNEQFF. This chain connects TRBV5-1 to TRBJ2-1; TRBD2 matches at 16 bases. The J segment lost 6 bases and the V segment lost 4 bases, leaving 7 bases of the junction unmatched. Per the germline V gene, CDR1 is SGHRS and CDR2 is YFSETQ. The CDR3 contains 17 residues.

As for this clonotype: An end of the junction differs from the germline gene, which may be a read error. V usage is TRBV25-1 and J usage is TRBJ1-2; D is uncertain. In germline, CDR1 is MGHDK, CDR2 SYGVNS. There are 14 residues in the CDR3. CDR3 coding DNA: TGTGCCGGCAGTGGAGGTCAGGACAACTATGGCTACACCTTC. It specifies CAGSGGQDNYGYTF.

This clonotype was detected many times. The DNA of the CDR3 is TGTGCCAGCAGCCGAGATATACGGTCCTATAATTCACCCCTCCACTTT. It codes for CASSRDIRSYNSPLHF. V and J are TRBV3-1 and TRBJ1-6; D not certain. The CDR3 is 16 amino acids. The V gene lost 4 bases and the J gene lost 1 base, with 11 bases spanning the gap. The germline V gene has CDR1 LGHDT and CDR2 YNNKEL (reference sequence).

This rearrangement joins TRBV5-1 to TRBJ2-5; TRBD1 matches at 10 bases. The V gene end was trimmed by 0 bases and the J gene end by 1 base; junction bases not matched to a gene: 6. This CDR3 is built from 17 residues. Per germline, CDR1 SGHRS and CDR2 YFSETQ. This CDR3 is CASSLGGTGDRQETQYF. In DNA, the CDR3 is TGCGCCAGCAGCTTGGGAGGGACAGGGGACCGCCAAGAGACCCAGTACTTC.

V gene TRBV27 combines with J gene TRBJ2-7; 11 bases align to TRBD2. Looked up from germline, CDR1 is MNHEY and CDR2 is SMNVEV (reference sequence). CDR3 length: 18 residues. The ends lost 2 bases at V and 6 bases at J; junction bases unmatched: 15. CDR3 in amino acids: CASSLTGTSGPGASEQYF. In DNA form, the CDR3 reads TGTGCCAGCAGTTTAACCGGGACTAGCGGCCCCGGAGCGTCCGAGCAGTACTTC.

The chain's CDR3 is CASSITGNQPQHF. CDR3 nucleotide sequence: TGTGCCAGCAGTATCACAGGAAATCAGCCCCAGCATTTT. V is TRBV5-6 and J is TRBJ1-5, with a possible D match to TRBD1 (5 bases). V shed 5 bases and J shed 4 bases, with 10 bases lying between them. The CDR3 has 13 amino acids. The germline V gene has CDR1 SGHDT and CDR2 YYEEEE. The full variable domain, rest sourced from reference TRBV5-6 and TRBJ1-5, is DAGVTQSPTHLIKTRGQQVTLRCSPKSGHDTVSWYQQALGQGPQFIFQYYEEEERQRGNFPDRFSGHQFPNYSSELNVNALLLGDSALYLCASSITGNQPQHFGDGTRLSIL.

The table lists this clonotype with a few counts. The V gene is TRBV6-4, the J gene TRBJ1-2, with TRBD1 as a possible D gene (5 bases). The length of the CDR3 is 14 residues. The germline V gene has CDR1 MRHNA and CDR2 SNTAGT. V dropped 6 bases and J dropped 3 bases, with 14 bases sitting between them. The CDR3 region has the DNA TGTGCCAGCAGGGGGCTCGGAATGGACTATGGCTACACCTTC. Translated: CASRGLGMDYGYTF.

This clonotype was observed at least ten times. V usage is TRBV24-1 and J usage is TRBJ2-3; weak D call: TRBD1 (6 bases). Germline V gives CDR1 KGHDR, CDR2 SFDVKD. The CDR3 runs to 16 residues. V lost 3 bases and J 2 bases, leaving 14 bases between the germline ends. In DNA, the CDR3 is TGTGCCACCAGTGATCGGGTGGACAGCTACACAGATACGCAGTATTTT. It codes for CATSDRVDSYTDTQYF.

This clonotype came up many times. The V call is TRBV20-1, the J call TRBJ2-7; D might be TRBD2 (6 bases). CDR1 is DFQATT and CDR2 is SNEGSKA in the germline V gene (reference sequence). This CDR3 is built from 13 residues. V lost 6 bases and J lost 6, with 18 bases in between. The CDR3 DNA sequence: TGCAGTGCCAGCGGGCAGGTATCGGGCGAGCAGTACTTC. This translates into CSASGQVSGEQYF.

This clonotype has a handful of counts. The V gene is TRBV25-1, the J gene TRBJ1-2; no reliable D call. The CDR3 loop spans 13 amino acids. CDR1 MGHDK and CDR2 SYGVNS come from the germline V gene. The V gene lost 3 bases and the J gene lost 5 bases, with 10 bases spanning the gap. CDR3 coding DNA: TGTGCCAGCAGTGAGGAGCAGGTTTATGGCTACACCTTC. It codes for CASSEEQVYGYTF.

The sample holds a few counts of this clonotype. The junction does not match germline at one end; this may be a read error. The chain recombines TRBV12-3 or TRBV12-4 with TRBJ1-6, with a tentative D call TRBD1 (5 bases). The CDR3 runs to 15 residues. DNA for the CDR3: TGTGCCAGCAGCTTAGACAGCGCTAATAATTCACCCCTCCACTTT. Its translation: CASSLDSANNSPLHF.

In this sample, this clonotype turned up many times. The V and J genes are TRBV2 and TRBJ1-4; 9 bases are shared with TRBD1. Germline V lookup: CDR1 SNHLY, CDR2 FYNNEI. This CDR3 comprises 15 residues. With 6 bases clipped from V and 7 bases from J, the junction kept 9 bases outside the gene matches. CDR3 DNA sequence: TGTGCCAGCAGACAGCGGGACAGGGTTGGTGAAAAACTGTTTTTT. Translating it yields CASRQRDRVGEKLFF. Supplemented by reference TRBV2 and TRBJ1-4, the full variable domain reads EPEVTQTPSHQVTQMGQEVILRCVPISNHLYFYWYRQILGQKVEFLVSFYNNEISEKSEIFDDQFSVERPDGSNFTLKIRSTKLEDSAMYFCASRQRDRVGEKLFFGSGTQLSVL.

This clonotype was counted between two and nine times. This sequence joins TRBV5-1 and TRBJ2-7; D unresolved. V was shortened by 4 bases and J by 3 bases, with 29 bases between the two germline ends. The length of the CDR3 is 19 residues. Germline V gives CDR1 SGHRS, CDR2 YFSETQ. CDR3 nucleotides: TGCGCCAGCAGCGCCCGGTCACCGTTACAACCACGTACCAGCTACGAGCAGTACTTC. Translation gives CASSARSPLQPRTSYEQYF.

This rearrangement joins TRBV12-3 or TRBV12-4 to TRBJ2-3; D tentatively fits TRBD1 or TRBD2 (6 bases each). Trimming removed 6 bases from V and 3 bases from J, with 19 bases in between. CDR3 length: 16 residues. In nucleotides, the CDR3 is TGTGCCAGCAGCAAGGAGGGACAATTAGCAACAGATACGCAGTATTTT. Encoded protein: CASSKEGQLATDTQYF.

In its sample, this clonotype was seen a few times. The chain carries TRBV5-4 and TRBJ2-3; possible D gene TRBD2, 5 bases. Trimming pared 1 base from V and 2 bases from J, leaving 11 bases between. The CDR3 runs 15 residues. Germline V gene lookup returns CDR1 SGHNT and CDR2 YYREEE (reference sequence). CDR3 protein: CASSLPEGPTDTQYF. The CDR3 nucleotides are TGTGCCAGCAGCTTGCCAGAGGGTCCCACAGATACGCAGTATTTT.